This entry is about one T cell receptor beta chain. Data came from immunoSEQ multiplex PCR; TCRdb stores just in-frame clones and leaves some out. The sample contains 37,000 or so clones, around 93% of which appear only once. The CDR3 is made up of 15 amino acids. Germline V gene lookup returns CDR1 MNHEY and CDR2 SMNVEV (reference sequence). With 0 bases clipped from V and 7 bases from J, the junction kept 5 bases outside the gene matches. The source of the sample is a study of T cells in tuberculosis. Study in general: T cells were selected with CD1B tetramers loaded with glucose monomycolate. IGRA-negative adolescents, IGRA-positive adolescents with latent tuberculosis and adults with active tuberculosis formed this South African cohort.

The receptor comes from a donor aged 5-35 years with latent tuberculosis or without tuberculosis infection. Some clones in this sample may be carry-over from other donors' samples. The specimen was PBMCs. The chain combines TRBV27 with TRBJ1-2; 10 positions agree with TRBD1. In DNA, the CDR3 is TGTGCCAGCAGTTTATCCGGGACAGGGGATGTTGGCTACACCTTC. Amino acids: CASSLSGTGDVGYTF.